This T cell receptor beta chain was captured in a study of siplizumab effects on memory and regulatory T cells. The CDR3 length is 14 residues. Germline values: CDR1 SGHKS, CDR2 YYEKEE (reference sequence). V gave up 3 bases and J gave up 6 bases; unmatched junction bases: 4. The assay was immunoSEQ multiplex PCR, and TCRdb's table has in-frame clones only and misses some. The data contain around 100,000 clones, 93% of them singletons. Sequencing input: Tregs sorted from blood. The clonotype originates from a human donor in good health. V usage is TRBV5-5 and J usage is TRBJ1-4, with 8 bases matching TRBD1. CDR3 sequence reads: CASSSDRADEKLFF. CDR3 DNA: TGTGCCAGCAGCTCGGACAGGGCGGATGAAAAACTGTTTTTT.